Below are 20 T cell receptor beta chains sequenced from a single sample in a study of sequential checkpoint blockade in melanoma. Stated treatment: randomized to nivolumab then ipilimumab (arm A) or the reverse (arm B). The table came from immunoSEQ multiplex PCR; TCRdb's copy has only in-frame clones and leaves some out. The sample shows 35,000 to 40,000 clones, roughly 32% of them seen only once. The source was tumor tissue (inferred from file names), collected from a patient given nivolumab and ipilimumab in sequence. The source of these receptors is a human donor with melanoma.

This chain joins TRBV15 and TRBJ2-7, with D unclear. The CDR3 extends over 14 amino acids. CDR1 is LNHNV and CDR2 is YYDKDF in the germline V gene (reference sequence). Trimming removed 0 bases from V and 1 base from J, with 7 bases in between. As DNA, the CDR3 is TGTGCCACCAGCAGAGAGAGCAATTCCTACGAGCAGTACTTC. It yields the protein CATSRESNSYEQYF.

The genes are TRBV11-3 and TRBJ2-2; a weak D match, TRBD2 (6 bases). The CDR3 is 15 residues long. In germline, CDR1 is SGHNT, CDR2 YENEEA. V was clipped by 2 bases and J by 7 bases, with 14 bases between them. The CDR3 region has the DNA TGTGCCAGCAGCTTATCGGGCGGGGTCCGCGGGGAGCTGTTTTTT. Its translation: CASSLSGGVRGELFF.

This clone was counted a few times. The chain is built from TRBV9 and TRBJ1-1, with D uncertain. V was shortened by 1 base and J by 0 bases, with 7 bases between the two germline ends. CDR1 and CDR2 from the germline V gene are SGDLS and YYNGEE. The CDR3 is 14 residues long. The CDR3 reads CASSVNLLNTEAFF. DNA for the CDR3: TGTGCCAGCAGCGTAAACCTGCTGAACACTGAAGCTTTCTTT.

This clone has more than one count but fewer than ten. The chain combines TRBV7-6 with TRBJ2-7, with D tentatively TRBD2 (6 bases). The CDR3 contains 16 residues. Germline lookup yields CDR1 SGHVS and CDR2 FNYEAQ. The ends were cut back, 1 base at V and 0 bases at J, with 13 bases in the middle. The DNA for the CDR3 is TGTGCCAGCAGCTTAGGCCGATGGGGGGACTCCTACGAGCAGTACTTC. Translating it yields CASSLGRWGDSYEQYF.

The CDR3: CASTTHKGQGGKNYGYTF. The CDR3 DNA sequence: TGCGCCAGCACCACCCATAAGGGCCAGGGTGGGAAGAACTATGGCTACACCTTC. The chain uses TRBV10-1 and TRBJ1-2; possibly TRBD1 for D (5 bases). From germline, CDR1 is WNHNN and CDR2 SYGVQD (reference sequence). Deletions cut 7 bases from V and 2 bases from J, with 26 bases between. The CDR3 contains 18 residues.

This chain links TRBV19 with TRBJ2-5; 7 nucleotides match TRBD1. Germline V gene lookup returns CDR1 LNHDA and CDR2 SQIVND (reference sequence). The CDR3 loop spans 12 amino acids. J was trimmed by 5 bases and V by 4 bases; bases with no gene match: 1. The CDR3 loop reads CASSRQGETQYF. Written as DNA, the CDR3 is TGTGCCAGTAGTAGACAGGGTGAGACCCAGTACTTC.

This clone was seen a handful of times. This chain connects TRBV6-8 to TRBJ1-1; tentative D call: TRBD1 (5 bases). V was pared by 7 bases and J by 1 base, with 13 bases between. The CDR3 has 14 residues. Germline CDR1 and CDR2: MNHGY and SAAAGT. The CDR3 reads CASIAGGGNTEAFF. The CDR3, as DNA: TGTGCCAGCATTGCCGGGGGAGGGAACACTGAAGCTTTCTTT.

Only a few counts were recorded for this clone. DNA for the CDR3: TGTGCCAGCAGTCTACAACAGGGACGTGAAAAACTGTTTTTT. Its translation is CASSLQQGREKLFF. This chain links TRBV28 with TRBJ1-4; D is possibly TRBD1 (6 bases). The V gene's germline CDR1 is MDHEN and CDR2 SYDVKM. The V gene lost 5 bases and the J gene lost 7 bases, with 14 bases spanning the gap. The CDR3 totals 14 residues.

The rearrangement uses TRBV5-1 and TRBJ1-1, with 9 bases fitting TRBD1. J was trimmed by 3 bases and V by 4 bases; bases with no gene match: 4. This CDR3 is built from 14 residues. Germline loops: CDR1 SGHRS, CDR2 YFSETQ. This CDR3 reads CASSKQGAHTEAFF. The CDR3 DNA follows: TGCGCCAGCAGCAAACAGGGGGCACACACTGAAGCTTTCTTT.

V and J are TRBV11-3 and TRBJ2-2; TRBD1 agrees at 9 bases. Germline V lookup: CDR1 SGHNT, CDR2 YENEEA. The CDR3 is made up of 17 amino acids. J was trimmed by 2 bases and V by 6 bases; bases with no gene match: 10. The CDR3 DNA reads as TGTGCCAGCAGACCCATCCCGGGACAGGGAAACACCGGGGAGCTGTTTTTT. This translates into CASRPIPGQGNTGELFF.

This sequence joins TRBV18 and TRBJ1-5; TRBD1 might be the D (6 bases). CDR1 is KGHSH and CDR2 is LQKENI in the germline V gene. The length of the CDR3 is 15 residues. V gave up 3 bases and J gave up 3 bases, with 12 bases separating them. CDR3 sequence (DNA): TGTGCCAGCTCACCCGGACAGATTAACAATCAGCCCCAGCATTTT. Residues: CASSPGQINNQPQHF.

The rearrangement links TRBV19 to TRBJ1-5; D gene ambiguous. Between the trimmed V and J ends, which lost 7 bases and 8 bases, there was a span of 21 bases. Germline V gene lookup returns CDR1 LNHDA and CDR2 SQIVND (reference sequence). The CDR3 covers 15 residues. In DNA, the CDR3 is TGTGCCAGTATTCCACGAGAGGGAACGAAAGAGCCCCAGCATTTT. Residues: CASIPREGTKEPQHF.

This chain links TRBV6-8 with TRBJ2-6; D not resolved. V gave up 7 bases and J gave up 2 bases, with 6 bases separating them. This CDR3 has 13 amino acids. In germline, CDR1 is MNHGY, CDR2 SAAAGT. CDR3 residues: CASKFTGANVLTF. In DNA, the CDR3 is TGTGCCAGCAAGTTTACTGGGGCCAACGTCCTGACTTTC.

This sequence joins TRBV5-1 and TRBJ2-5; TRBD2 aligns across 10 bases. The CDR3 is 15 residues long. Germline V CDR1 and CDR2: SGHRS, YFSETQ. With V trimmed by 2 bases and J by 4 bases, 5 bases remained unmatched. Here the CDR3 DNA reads TGCGCCAGCAGCTTCGGGACTAGCGTAGGAGAGACCCAGTACTTC. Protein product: CASSFGTSVGETQYF.

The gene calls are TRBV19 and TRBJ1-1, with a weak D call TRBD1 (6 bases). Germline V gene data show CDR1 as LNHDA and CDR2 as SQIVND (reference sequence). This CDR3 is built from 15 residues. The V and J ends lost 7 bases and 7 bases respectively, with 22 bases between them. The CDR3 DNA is TGTGCCAGTATCCCTGCAGCCACGGGGGCGGGTGAAGCTTTCTTT. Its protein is CASIPAATGAGEAFF.

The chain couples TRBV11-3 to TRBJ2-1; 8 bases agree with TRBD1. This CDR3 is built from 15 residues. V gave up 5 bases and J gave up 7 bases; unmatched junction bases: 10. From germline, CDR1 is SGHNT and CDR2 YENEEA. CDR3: CASSKDRDKLNEQFF. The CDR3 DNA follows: TGTGCCAGCAGCAAGGACAGGGATAAGTTGAATGAGCAGTTCTTC.

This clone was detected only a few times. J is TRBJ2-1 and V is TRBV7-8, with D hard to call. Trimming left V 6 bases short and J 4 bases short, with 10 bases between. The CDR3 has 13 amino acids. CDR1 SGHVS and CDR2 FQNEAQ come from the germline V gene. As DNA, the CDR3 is TGTGCCAGCAGTCTTGACTTATACAATGAGCAGTTCTTC. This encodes CASSLDLYNEQFF.

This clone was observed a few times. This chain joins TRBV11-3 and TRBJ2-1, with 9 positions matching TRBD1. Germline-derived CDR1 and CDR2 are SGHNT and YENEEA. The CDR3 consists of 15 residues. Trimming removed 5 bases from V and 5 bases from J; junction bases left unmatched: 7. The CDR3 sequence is CASSRTGQGNNEQFF. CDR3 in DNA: TGTGCCAGCAGCCGGACGGGACAGGGAAACAATGAGCAGTTCTTC.

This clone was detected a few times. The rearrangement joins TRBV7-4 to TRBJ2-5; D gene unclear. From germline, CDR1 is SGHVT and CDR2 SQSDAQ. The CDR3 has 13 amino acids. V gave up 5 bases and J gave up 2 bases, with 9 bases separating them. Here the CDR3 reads CASSPPEQETQYF. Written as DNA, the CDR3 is TGTGCCAGCAGCCCCCCGGAGCAAGAGACCCAGTACTTC.

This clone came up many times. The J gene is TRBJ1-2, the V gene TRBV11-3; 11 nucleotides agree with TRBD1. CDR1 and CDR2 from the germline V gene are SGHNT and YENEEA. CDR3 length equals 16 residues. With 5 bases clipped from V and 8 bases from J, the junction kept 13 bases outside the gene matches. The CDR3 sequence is CASSRELGQGARGYTF. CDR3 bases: TGTGCCAGCAGCCGCGAACTTGGACAGGGGGCGCGCGGCTACACCTTC.